A single sample is the source of the 21 T cell receptor beta chains below, sequenced in a study of beta chain features in type 1 diabetes. The investigators reverse transcribed all of the isolated RNA, so they sequenced expressed TCRB transcripts. Produced via immunoSEQ multiplex PCR; TCRdb's table is partial and in-frame only. The table lists around 250,000 clones, 68% of them singletons, with approximately 0.053% in the top ten. The sequencing input was naive CD4+ T cells from blood. The receptors were gathered from a man aged 30-40 years in good health.

This rearrangement joins TRBV28 to TRBJ2-1; D not resolved. With 6 bases removed from V and 8 bases from J, the gap between germline ends came to 11 bases. The CDR3 is 12 amino acids. The V gene's germline CDR1 is MDHEN and CDR2 SYDVKM. The CDR3 region has the DNA TGTGCCAGCAGCACCAAGGACGATGAGCAGTTCTTC. Amino acid sequence: CASSTKDDEQFF.

V and J are TRBV29-1 and TRBJ2-1, with TRBD2 matching 7 bases. The ends lost 6 bases at V and 4 bases at J; junction bases unmatched: 6. From germline, CDR1 is SQVTM and CDR2 ANQGSEA. CDR3 size: 13 residues. CDR3 bases: TGCAGCGTGAACCGGGAGGTTTACAATGAGCAGTTCTTC. Translated: CSVNREVYNEQFF.

This clone showed up just a few times. The CDR3 nucleotides are TGCAGCGCTGGGCCCCTGACTAGCGGGACCACAGATACGCAGTATTTT. It translates to CSAGPLTSGTTDTQYF. The chain employs TRBV29-1 and TRBJ2-3; 11 bases line up with TRBD2. CDR1 and CDR2 (germline): SQVTM, ANQGSEA. Unmatched junction bases numbered 11, after V lost 7 bases and J lost 2 bases. The CDR3 extends over 16 amino acids.

Concerning this clone: Since a much larger clone is just one base distant, this may be a read error. This rearrangement joins TRBV11-2 to TRBJ2-3; D is undetermined. CDR3 length: 11 residues. V shed 3 bases and J shed 4 bases, with 2 bases lying between them. CDR1 and CDR2 from the germline V gene are SGHAT and FQNNGV. The CDR3 region has the DNA TGTGCCAGCAGCTTCGCAGATACGCAGTATTTT. Protein product: CASSFADTQYF.

This clone has a handful of counts. The rearrangement joins TRBV30 to TRBJ2-7; TRBD1 matches 9 bases. The CDR3 sequence is 13 residues long. Germline CDR1 and CDR2: GTSNPN and SVGIG (reference sequence). The ends lost 4 bases at V and 7 bases at J; junction bases unmatched: 8. CDR3 amino acids: CAWTRTGAGEQYF. The CDR3 DNA is TGTGCCTGGACCCGGACAGGGGCGGGTGAGCAGTACTTC.

This clone was found a few times. The chain is built from TRBV29-1 and TRBJ2-3, with D possibly being TRBD1 (5 bases). The CDR3 has 10 residues. The germline V and J ends were trimmed by 3 bases and 11 bases, with 9 bases remaining between them. CDR1 is SQVTM, CDR2 ANQGSEA, per germline. This CDR3 reads CSVDGQGQYF. The CDR3 bases are TGCAGCGTTGATGGTCAGGGGCAGTATTTT.

The rearrangement joins TRBV15 to TRBJ2-1, with TRBD2 identical over 11 bases. Trimming took 5 bases from V and 7 from J; bases not matched to a gene: 7. From germline, CDR1 is LNHNV and CDR2 YYDKDF (reference sequence). This CDR3 has 15 residues. CDR3 in DNA: TGTGCCACCAGCGTTAGCGGGAGGGCCGGGAATGAGCAGTTCTTC. Translated, it gives CATSVSGRAGNEQFF.

The rearrangement joins TRBV4-3 to TRBJ2-1; D is ambiguous. The CDR3 covers 14 residues. The V gene lost 0 bases and the J gene lost 8 bases, with 11 bases spanning the gap. The germline CDR1 and CDR2 sequences are LGHNA and YSLEER. CDR3 region: CASSQDLSWDEQFF. The CDR3 bases are TGCGCCAGCAGCCAAGATTTATCGTGGGATGAGCAGTTCTTC.

The chain carries TRBV29-1 and TRBJ2-5; D may be TRBD1 (6 bases). This CDR3 contains 12 residues. Germline values: CDR1 SQVTM, CDR2 ANQGSEA. V lost 6 bases to trimming and J lost 3 bases, with 11 bases between them. CDR3 sequence: CSVTGIEETQYF. The CDR3 nucleotides are TGCAGCGTCACAGGGATTGAAGAGACCCAGTACTTC. The full variable domain, with the rest looked up from reference TRBV29-1 and TRBJ2-5, is SAVISQKPSRDICQRGTSLTIQCQVDSQVTMMFWYRQQPGQSLTLIATANQGSEATYESGFVIDKFPISRPNLTFSTLTVSNMSPEDSSIYLCSVTGIEETQYFGPGTRLLVL.

V is TRBV25-1 and J is TRBJ1-6; no firm D call. The length of the CDR3 is 15 residues. Per the germline V gene, CDR1 is MGHDK and CDR2 is SYGVNS. Trimming shortened V by 4 bases and J by 3 bases, and 10 bases separated the two germline ends. The CDR3 region is CASSGAAIYNSPLHF. The CDR3 region has the DNA TGTGCCAGCAGTGGGGCAGCGATCTATAATTCACCCCTCCACTTT.

The DNA of the CDR3 is TGTGCCTGGAGCCCAGGGAAGGTGGGGGAGACCCAGTACTTC. This codes for CAWSPGKVGETQYF. The V and J genes are TRBV30 and TRBJ2-5; maybe TRBD1 (5 bases). The CDR3 is made up of 14 amino acids. Trimming removed 3 bases at V and 5 bases at J, with 16 bases between. Germline CDR1 and CDR2: GTSNPN and SVGIG (reference sequence).

The rearrangement links TRBV14 to TRBJ2-3; the D is unclear. The CDR3 runs 12 residues. V dropped 6 bases and J dropped 7 bases, with 11 bases sitting between them. The germline V gene encodes CDR1 SGHDN and CDR2 FVKESK. The CDR3 coding sequence is TGTGCCAGCAGTGGGCTCGGGCATACGCAGTATTTT. This translates into CASSGLGHTQYF.

CDR3: CASSFSGRGNTQYF. In DNA, the CDR3 is TGTGCCAGCAGTTTTAGCGGGAGAGGGAATACGCAGTATTTT. The chain uses TRBV28 and TRBJ2-3, with TRBD2 matching over 9 bases. The V segment lost 3 bases and the J segment 7 bases; nucleotides outside the gene matches: 5. Germline CDR1 MDHEN, CDR2 SYDVKM. The CDR3 length is 14 residues. Using reference TRBV28 and TRBJ2-3 for the parts outside the CDR3, the full variable domain is DVKVTQSSRYLVKRTGEKVFLECVQDMDHENMFWYRQDPGLGLRLIYFSYDVKMKEKGDIPEGYSVSREKKERFSLILESASTNQTSMYLCASSFSGRGNTQYFGPGTRLTVL.

The chain carries TRBV29-1 and TRBJ2-3; 7 nucleotides match TRBD2. The trim removed 8 bases at V and 4 bases at J, leaving 15 bases unmatched. This CDR3 contains 15 residues. CDR1 and CDR2 (germline): SQVTM, ANQGSEA. In DNA, the CDR3 is TGCAGCTTCCCCTCCGGACTAGGGTCCCCAGATACGCAGTATTTT. It yields the protein CSFPSGLGSPDTQYF.

The count of this clone is one. J is TRBJ2-3 and V is TRBV4-2; 9 bases are a match to TRBD1. CDR3 length: 15 amino acids. Germline trimming cut 1 base from V and 6 bases from J; bases unmatched to any gene: 5. CDR1 is LGHNA and CDR2 is YNFKEQ in the germline V gene. DNA for the CDR3: TGTGCCAGCAGCCAAGGGGACAGGGAATATGATACGCAGTATTTT. Encoded protein: CASSQGDREYDTQYF.

The chain employs TRBV9 and TRBJ2-5; TRBD2 might be the D (5 bases). This CDR3 is built from 14 residues. Germline lookup yields CDR1 SGDLS and CDR2 YYNGEE. V lost 4 bases to trimming and J lost 9 bases, with 19 bases between them. The CDR3 sequence is CASSPRRDSVAQYF. CDR3 bases: TGTGCCAGCAGCCCCCGGAGAGATAGCGTGGCCCAGTACTTC. The whole variable domain, filled in from reference TRBV9 and TRBJ2-5, reads DSGVTQTPKHLITATGQRVTLRCSPRSGDLSVYWYQQSLDQGLQFLIQYYNGEERAKGNILERFSAQQFPDLHSELNLSSLELGDSALYFCASSPRRDSVAQYFGPGTRLLVL.

The genes are TRBV20-1 and TRBJ1-1; D is undetermined. CDR3 length: 11 residues. Germline CDR1 reads DFQATT; CDR2 reads SNEGSKA (reference sequence). The germline V and J ends were trimmed by 6 bases and 8 bases, with 13 bases remaining between them. The CDR3 spells CSATDGREAFF. CDR3 sequence (DNA): TGCAGTGCCACGGACGGGCGGGAAGCTTTCTTT.

In nucleotides, the CDR3 is TGCAGCGTTGTGGAGGATAGCAATCAGCCCCAGCATTTT. Protein product: CSVVEDSNQPQHF. The chain combines TRBV29-1 with TRBJ1-5; D is unresolved. V lost 4 bases and J 0 bases, leaving 7 bases between the germline ends. The CDR3 spans 13 residues. The germline gives CDR1 SQVTM, CDR2 ANQGSEA.

About this clone itself: The sample contains more than one DNA sequence encoding this CDR3. The chain uses TRBV30 and TRBJ2-5; 8 nucleotides agree with TRBD2. The CDR3 covers 14 residues. The germline V gene has CDR1 GTSNPN and CDR2 SVGIG (reference sequence). The J segment lost 5 bases and the V segment lost 0 bases, leaving 5 bases of the junction unmatched. CDR3 nucleotide sequence: TGTGCCTGGAGTGTACGACCGGGGGGGGAGACCCAGTACTTC. Its translation: CAWSVRPGGETQYF.

The rearrangement uses TRBV18 and TRBJ2-7, with TRBD1 matching over 9 bases. V was clipped by 2 bases and J by 2 bases; unmatched bases: 1. The CDR3 runs 14 residues. Germline loops: CDR1 KGHSH, CDR2 LQKENI. The CDR3 coding sequence is TGTGCCAGCTCACCAAGGGACAGGGCCTACGAGCAGTACTTC. This sequence encodes CASSPRDRAYEQYF.

About this clone: The same CDR3 can be traced to other DNA sequences in this sample. This chain connects TRBV9 to TRBJ1-2; D call uncertain. The germline gives CDR1 SGDLS, CDR2 YYNGEE. V lost 0 bases and J 2 bases, leaving 8 bases between the germline ends. The CDR3 has 14 amino acids. CDR3 DNA sequence: TGTGCCAGCAGCGTAGATCAAACCAACTATGGCTACACCTTC. It is translated as CASSVDQTNYGYTF.